The TCR beta chain described here comes from a study of T cell changes during pregnancy in multiple sclerosis. Sequencing was performed with immunoSEQ multiplex PCR; in TCRdb, only in-frame clones are kept and a portion is missing. Among tens of thousands of clones listed, about 90% were seen once. The CDR3 is 14 amino acids. The V gene's germline CDR1 is SGHAT and CDR2 FQNNGV. The junction had 1 base not matched to a gene; V was cut back by 6 bases and J by 5 bases. The TCR was taken from a female donor in good health, enrolled as a control in a pregnancy study. The J gene is TRBJ2-7, the V gene TRBV11-2, with TRBD2 matching over 16 bases. The sample in question was peripheral blood, obtained in the third trimester of pregnancy. CDR3 amino acids: CASRGTSGRDEQYF. In DNA, the CDR3 is TGTGCCAGCAGGGGGACTAGCGGGAGGGACGAGCAGTACTTC.